One sample yielded the 24 T cell receptor beta chains listed below, sequenced in a study of cytomegalovirus exposure and HLA in healthy donors. The PCR contained 60 Vbeta and 13 Jbeta primers. Data came from immunoSEQ multiplex PCR; TCRdb stores just in-frame clones and leaves some out. The table has under 150,000 clones, nearly 80% seen once; the top ten hold less than 1.1%. The material sequenced was PBMCs. The receptors derive from a male donor in good health and CMV-seronegative.

This clone was recorded a few times. The chain joins TRBV4-1 to TRBJ2-7, with TRBD1 matching 8 bases. The J segment lost 7 bases and the V segment lost 1 base, leaving 15 bases of the junction unmatched. CDR3 length: 17 amino acids. The germline V gene encodes CDR1 MGHRA and CDR2 YSYEKL. CDR3: CASSQGETRQGMREQYF. CDR3 DNA: TGCGCCAGCAGCCAAGGGGAGACGAGACAGGGGATGAGGGAGCAGTACTTC.

This chain joins TRBV6-4 and TRBJ1-2; 8 bases line up with TRBD1. CDR1 and CDR2 from the germline V gene are MRHNA and SNTAGT. This CDR3 contains 13 residues. V dropped 4 bases and J dropped 8; count of bases not matched to a gene: 6. The CDR3 spells CASSGGQGKGYTF. The CDR3 DNA reads TGTGCCAGCAGTGGCGGACAGGGTAAAGGCTACACCTTC.

The rearrangement uses TRBV5-8 and TRBJ2-1, with 9 nucleotides matching TRBD2. This CDR3 is built from 15 residues. The J segment lost 4 bases and the V segment lost 3 bases, leaving 5 bases of the junction unmatched. The germline V gene encodes CDR1 SGHTS and CDR2 YDEGEE. CDR3 sequence (DNA): TGTGCCAGCAGCTCGGGACTAGCAGATTACAATGAGCAGTTCTTC. Encoded protein: CASSSGLADYNEQFF.

This clone has only a few counts. The chain carries TRBV5-4 and TRBJ2-7; 11 bases are a match to TRBD2. Germline V gives CDR1 SGHNT, CDR2 YYREEE (reference sequence). The V gene end was trimmed by 2 bases and the J gene end by 6 bases; junction bases not matched to a gene: 4. The CDR3 extends over 14 amino acids. The CDR3 DNA reads as TGTGCCAGCAGCTTATCTAGCGGGGGGCTCGAGCAGTACTTC. This encodes CASSLSSGGLEQYF.

V and J are TRBV19 and TRBJ1-2, with 7 nucleotides matching TRBD1. This CDR3 spans 14 amino acids. After removal of 7 bases from V and 4 bases from J, the junction contained 9 bases not matched to a gene. The germline V gene has CDR1 LNHDA and CDR2 SQIVND (reference sequence). The CDR3 sequence: CASIPTRTGYGYTF. In DNA form, the CDR3 reads TGTGCCAGTATTCCGACGAGGACAGGCTATGGCTACACCTTC. The variable domain in full, completed from reference TRBV19 and TRBJ1-2, reads DGGITQSPKYLFRKEGQNVTLSCEQNLNHDAMYWYRQDPGQGLRLIYYSQIVNDFQKGDIAEGYSVSREKKESFPLTVTSAQKNPTAFYLCASIPTRTGYGYTFGSGTRLTVV.

The V call is TRBV18, the J call TRBJ2-5; possible D gene TRBD2, 6 bases. Per the germline V gene, CDR1 is KGHSH and CDR2 is LQKENI. With 4 bases removed from V and 5 bases from J, the gap between germline ends came to 14 bases. This CDR3 is built from 14 residues. CDR3 in amino acids: CASSRDSPRETQYF. CDR3 in DNA: TGTGCCAGCTCACGGGACTCCCCTCGTGAGACCCAGTACTTC.

Remarks on this clone: Compared with germline, one end of the junction differs, possibly owing to a read error. This chain joins TRBV7-7 and TRBJ1-4, with 8 bases that match TRBD1. CDR3 size: 15 residues. Per germline, CDR1 SSHAT and CDR2 FNYEAQ (reference sequence). The CDR3 is CASSAGTGSNEKLFF. The CDR3 nucleotides are TGTGCTAGCAGCGCCGGGACAGGCTCTAATGAAAAACTGTTTTTT.

The V gene is TRBV30, the J gene TRBJ2-3; tentatively, D is TRBD1 (5 bases). V shed 3 bases and J shed 3 bases, with 13 bases lying between them. There are 14 residues in the CDR3. Germline values: CDR1 GTSNPN, CDR2 SVGIG (reference sequence). The CDR3: CAWRPGLWTDTQYF. Here the CDR3 DNA reads TGTGCCTGGAGGCCAGGGCTTTGGACAGATACGCAGTATTTT.

The chain joins TRBV11-3 to TRBJ2-1, with D perhaps TRBD2 (6 bases). V shed 1 base and J shed 5 bases, with 18 bases lying between them. The germline V gene encodes CDR1 SGHNT and CDR2 YENEEA. The CDR3 length is 17 residues. The CDR3 DNA sequence: TGTGCCAGCAGCTTAGGAACCGGGGGTCTCCCTGACAATGAGCAGTTCTTC. This translates into CASSLGTGGLPDNEQFF. The variable domain in full, with the rest retrieved from reference TRBV11-3 and TRBJ2-1, is EAGVVQSPRYKIIEKKQPVAFWCNPISGHNTLYWYLQNLGQGPELLIRYENEEAVDDSQLPKDRFSAERLKGVDSTLKIQPAELGDSAVYLCASSLGTGGLPDNEQFFGPGTRLTVL.

The chain carries TRBV7-9 and TRBJ2-7; TRBD2 matches 9 bases. CDR3 length equals 15 residues. Germline assignment: CDR1 SEHNR and CDR2 FQNEAQ (reference sequence). The trim removed 8 bases at V and 2 bases at J, leaving 10 bases unmatched. CDR3: CASQLRSGGTYEQYF. The CDR3 DNA is TGTGCCAGCCAACTACGTAGCGGGGGCACCTACGAGCAGTACTTC.

This clone came up once. V gene TRBV11-3 combines with J gene TRBJ2-2; the D gene is possibly TRBD2 (6 bases). Trimming cost V 2 bases and J 5 bases, with 12 bases left between them. The CDR3 has 15 amino acids. The V gene's germline CDR1 is SGHNT and CDR2 YENEEA. CDR3 in DNA: TGTGCCAGCAGCTTATCCCTAGCGAGGACCGGGGAGCTGTTTTTT. It translates to CASSLSLARTGELFF.

The gene calls are TRBV7-2 and TRBJ2-3, with 13 nucleotides matching TRBD2. The CDR3 covers 16 residues. V gave up 5 bases and J gave up 5 bases; unmatched junction bases: 7. Germline V gives CDR1 SGHTA, CDR2 FQGNSA. Here the CDR3 reads CASSTGTSGEGDTQYF. CDR3 bases: TGTGCCAGCAGCACCGGGACTAGCGGGGAGGGAGATACGCAGTATTTT.

This sequence joins TRBV7-8 and TRBJ2-2, with D maybe TRBD2 (7 bases). Trimming removed 5 bases at V and 2 bases at J, with 18 bases between. CDR1 and CDR2 (germline): SGHVS, FQNEAQ. This CDR3 region has 17 residues. The DNA for the CDR3 is TGTGCCAGCAGCATAAGCCTGGGGGGGCCCAACACCGGGGAGCTGTTTTTT. This codes for CASSISLGGPNTGELFF. Full variable domain (missing parts from reference TRBV7-8 and TRBJ2-2): GAGVSQSPRYKVAKRGQDVALRCDPISGHVSLFWYQQALGQGPEFLTYFQNEAQLDKSGLPSDRFFAERPEGSVSTLKIQRTQQEDSAVYLCASSISLGGPNTGELFFGEGSRLTVL.

The genes are TRBV9 and TRBJ1-2; 7 bases map to TRBD1. J gave up 8 bases and V 3 bases, and 7 bases lay outside the gene matches. CDR3 length: 13 residues. Per germline, CDR1 SGDLS and CDR2 YYNGEE. CDR3 nucleotides: TGTGCCAGCAGCGCCCTCCAGGGGGAGGGCTACACCTTC. The encoded protein is CASSALQGEGYTF.

The rearrangement links TRBV2 to TRBJ1-5; tentative D call: TRBD1 (6 bases). In germline, CDR1 is SNHLY, CDR2 FYNNEI. V was trimmed by 6 bases and J by 0 bases, leaving 12 bases between them. This CDR3 region has 15 residues. The CDR3: CASSRTDYSNQPQHF. CDR3 coding DNA: TGTGCCAGCAGCAGGACAGACTATAGCAATCAGCCCCAGCATTTT.

The V call is TRBV29-1, the J call TRBJ2-5; no definite D call. The CDR3 consists of 12 residues. Per the germline V gene, CDR1 is SQVTM and CDR2 is ANQGSEA. V was trimmed by 1 base and J by 5 bases, leaving 8 bases between them. This CDR3 reads CSVEASSETQYF. In DNA form, the CDR3 reads TGCAGCGTTGAAGCTAGTAGCGAGACCCAGTACTTC.

The chain joins TRBV11-3 to TRBJ2-7, with 12 nucleotides matching TRBD1. Looked up from germline, CDR1 is SGHNT and CDR2 is YENEEA. The CDR3 is 15 residues long. Trimming took 4 bases from V and 1 from J; bases not matched to a gene: 2. CDR3 protein: CASSSGQGASYEQYF. As DNA, the CDR3 is TGTGCCAGCAGCTCGGGACAGGGGGCTTCCTACGAGCAGTACTTC.

V gene TRBV5-6 combines with J gene TRBJ1-6; D is uncertain. Trimming shortened V by 0 bases and J by 8 bases, and 12 bases separated the two germline ends. The CDR3 has 15 amino acids. From germline, CDR1 is SGHDT and CDR2 YYEEEE. The CDR3 loop is CASSLDITGDSPLHF. As DNA, the CDR3 is TGTGCCAGCAGCTTGGACATTACCGGAGATTCACCCCTCCACTTT.

Regarding this clone: The germline gene is not matched at one end of the junction; a read error may be the cause. The chain recombines TRBV7-9 with TRBJ1-2, with a possible D match to TRBD1 (6 bases). The V gene's germline CDR1 is SEHNR and CDR2 FQNEAQ (reference sequence). The CDR3 length is 16 residues. The CDR3 bases are TGTTCCAGCAGCTCCCTCGGTACAGGGCCTTTATATGGCTACACCTTC. This encodes CSSSSLGTGPLYGYTF. Complete variable domain (other parts from reference TRBV7-9 and TRBJ1-2): DTGVSQNPRHKITKRGQNVTFRCDPISEHNRLYWYRQTLGQGPEFLTYFQNEAQLEKSRLLSDRFSAERPKGSFSTLEIQRTEQGDSAMYLCSSSSLGTGPLYGYTFGSGTRLTVV.

V usage is TRBV4-3 and J usage is TRBJ2-7, with D tentatively TRBD1 (6 bases). From germline, CDR1 is LGHNA and CDR2 YSLEER. V was trimmed by 0 bases and J by 3 bases, leaving 12 bases between them. This CDR3 region has 15 residues. The CDR3 DNA reads TGCGCCAGCAGCCAAGAGACCGGACAGTTCTACGAGCAGTACTTC. This encodes CASSQETGQFYEQYF.

V is TRBV10-3 and J is TRBJ2-7, with D maybe TRBD1 (5 bases). The germline V and J ends were trimmed by 2 bases and 2 bases, with 10 bases remaining between them. This CDR3 comprises 14 residues. The germline V gene encodes CDR1 ENHRY and CDR2 SYGVKD. The CDR3 DNA sequence: TGTGCCATCAGTGAGCCGACAGCCCCCTACGAGCAGTACTTC. It translates to CAISEPTAPYEQYF.

This clone was counted only a few times. The CDR3: CASSYHGTGDEKLFF. CDR3 in DNA: TGTGCCAGCAGCTACCACGGGACGGGGGATGAAAAACTGTTTTTT. This sequence joins TRBV7-2 and TRBJ1-4; TRBD1 might be the D (5 bases). V was shortened by 4 bases and J by 6 bases, with 15 bases between the two germline ends. The germline CDR1 and CDR2 sequences are SGHTA and FQGNSA. The CDR3 is made up of 15 amino acids.

The chain links TRBV11-3 to TRBJ2-3, with TRBD2 identical over 8 bases. Losses at the gene ends were 4 bases for V and 0 bases for J; bases not matched to a gene: 6. The CDR3 runs 16 residues. Germline lookup yields CDR1 SGHNT and CDR2 YENEEA. The CDR3 bases are TGTGCCAGCAGCTCGATAGCGGGGCTGAGCACAGATACGCAGTATTTT. Translated, it gives CASSSIAGLSTDTQYF.

V usage is TRBV2 and J usage is TRBJ1-5; 8 bases fit TRBD1. The CDR3 sequence is 15 residues long. V trimming: 7 bases; J trimming: 4 bases; junction bases outside the gene matches: 9. CDR1 is SNHLY, CDR2 FYNNEI, per germline. This CDR3 reads CASMGRQGKNQPQHF. CDR3 nucleotides: TGTGCCAGCATGGGGAGACAGGGGAAGAATCAGCCCCAGCATTTT.